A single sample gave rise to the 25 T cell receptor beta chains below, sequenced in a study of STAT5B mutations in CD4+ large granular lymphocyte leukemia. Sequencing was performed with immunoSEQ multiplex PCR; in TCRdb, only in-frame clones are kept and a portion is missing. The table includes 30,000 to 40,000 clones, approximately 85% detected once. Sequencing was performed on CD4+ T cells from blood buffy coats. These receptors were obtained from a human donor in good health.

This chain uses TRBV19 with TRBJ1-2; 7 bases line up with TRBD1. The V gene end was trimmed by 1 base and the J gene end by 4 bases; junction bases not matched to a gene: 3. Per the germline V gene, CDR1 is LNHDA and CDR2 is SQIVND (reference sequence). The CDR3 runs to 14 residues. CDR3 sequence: CASSIAAGGYGYTF. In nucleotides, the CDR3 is TGTGCCAGTAGTATAGCGGCAGGGGGCTATGGCTACACCTTC.

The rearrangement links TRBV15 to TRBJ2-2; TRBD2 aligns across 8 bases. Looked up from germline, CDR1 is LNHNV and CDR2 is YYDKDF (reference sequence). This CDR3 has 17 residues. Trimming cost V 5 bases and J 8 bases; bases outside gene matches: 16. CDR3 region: CATSGAPGTSPVGELFF. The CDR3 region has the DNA TGTGCCACCAGCGGGGCCCCGGGGACTAGTCCCGTGGGGGAGCTGTTTTTT.

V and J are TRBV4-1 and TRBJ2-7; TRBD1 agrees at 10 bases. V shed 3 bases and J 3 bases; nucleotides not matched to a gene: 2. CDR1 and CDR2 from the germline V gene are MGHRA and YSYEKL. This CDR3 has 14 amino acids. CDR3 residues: CASSQGQGNYEQYF. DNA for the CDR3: TGCGCCAGCAGCCAGGGACAGGGGAACTACGAGCAGTACTTC.

CDR3 sequence reads: CASSFRQHTGELFF. CDR3 DNA: TGCGCCAGCAGCTTTAGACAGCACACCGGGGAGCTGTTTTTT. The chain is built from TRBV5-1 and TRBJ2-2; D may be TRBD1 (5 bases). Trimming pared 2 bases from V and 3 bases from J, leaving 8 bases between. There are 14 residues in the CDR3. The V gene's germline CDR1 is SGHRS and CDR2 YFSETQ.

DNA for the CDR3: TGTGCCAGCAGCTTAGGGGGGGCTCGCTACGAGCAGTACTTC. As protein: CASSLGGARYEQYF. J is TRBJ2-7 and V is TRBV7-6; either TRBD1 or TRBD2 may fit D (6 bases each). The length of the CDR3 is 14 residues. Trimming pared 1 base from V and 3 bases from J, leaving 10 bases between. Germline-derived CDR1 and CDR2 are SGHVS and FNYEAQ.

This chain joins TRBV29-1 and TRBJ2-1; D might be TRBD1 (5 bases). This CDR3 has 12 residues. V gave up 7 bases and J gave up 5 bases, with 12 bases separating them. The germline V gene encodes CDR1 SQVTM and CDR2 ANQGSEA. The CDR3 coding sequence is TGCAGCGGGGGCCGGGCGGACAATGAGCAGTTCTTC. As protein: CSGGRADNEQFF.

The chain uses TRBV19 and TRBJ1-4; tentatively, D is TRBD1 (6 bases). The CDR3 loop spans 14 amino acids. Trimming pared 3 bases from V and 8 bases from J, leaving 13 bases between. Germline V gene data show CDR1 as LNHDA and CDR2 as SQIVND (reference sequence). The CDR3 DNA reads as TGTGCCAGTAGTATTTTGGGGGCGCGCGAAAAACTGTTTTTT. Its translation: CASSILGAREKLFF.

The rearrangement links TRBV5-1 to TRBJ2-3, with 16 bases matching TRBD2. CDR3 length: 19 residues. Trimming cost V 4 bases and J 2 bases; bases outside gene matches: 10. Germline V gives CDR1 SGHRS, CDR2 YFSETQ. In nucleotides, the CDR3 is TGCGCCAGCAGCCCCTCGGGACTAGCGGGGGGGCGCGACACAGATACGCAGTATTTT. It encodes CASSPSGLAGGRDTDTQYF. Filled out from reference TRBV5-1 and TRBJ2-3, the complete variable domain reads KAGVTQTPRYLIKTRGQQVTLSCSPISGHRSVSWYQQTPGQGLQFLFEYFSETQRNKGNFPGRFSGRQFSNSRSEMNVSTLELGDSALYLCASSPSGLAGGRDTDTQYFGPGTRLTVL.

The DNA of the CDR3 is TGTGCCAGCAGCTCCACCTGGGGCGGGGAGCTGTTTTTT. This sequence encodes CASSSTWGGELFF. This chain joins TRBV9 and TRBJ2-2; D is unresolved. Germline-derived CDR1 and CDR2 are SGDLS and YYNGEE. The CDR3 spans 13 residues. With 4 bases removed from V and 7 bases from J, the gap between germline ends came to 11 bases.

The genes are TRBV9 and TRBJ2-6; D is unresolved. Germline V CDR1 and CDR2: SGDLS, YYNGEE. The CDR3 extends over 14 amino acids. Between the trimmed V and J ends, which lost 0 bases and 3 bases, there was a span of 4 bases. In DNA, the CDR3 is TGTGCCAGCAGCGTAGGGGTTGGGGCCAACGTCCTGACTTTC. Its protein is CASSVGVGANVLTF.

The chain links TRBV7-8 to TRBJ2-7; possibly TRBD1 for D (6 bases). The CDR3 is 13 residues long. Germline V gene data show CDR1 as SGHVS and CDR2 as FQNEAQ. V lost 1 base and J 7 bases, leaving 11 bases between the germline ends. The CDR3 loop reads CASSLGDKWEQYF. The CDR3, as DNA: TGTGCCAGCAGCTTAGGGGACAAGTGGGAGCAGTACTTC.

CDR3 protein: CASSLTTSGPSGGSTDTQYF. CDR3 DNA: TGTGCCAGCAGCTTAACGACTAGCGGACCCTCTGGGGGCAGCACAGATACGCAGTATTTT. The rearrangement uses TRBV7-3 and TRBJ2-3; 9 nucleotides line up with TRBD2. V gave up 0 bases and J gave up 0 bases; unmatched junction bases: 13. Germline V gives CDR1 SGHTA, CDR2 FQGTGA. The length of the CDR3 is 20 residues.

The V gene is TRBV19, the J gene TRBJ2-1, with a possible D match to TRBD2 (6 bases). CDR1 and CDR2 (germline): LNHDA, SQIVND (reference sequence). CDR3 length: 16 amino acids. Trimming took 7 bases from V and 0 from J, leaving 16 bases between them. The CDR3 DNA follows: TGTGCCAGTAAGTTGGGAGGCATAAGCTCCTACAATGAGCAGTTCTTC. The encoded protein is CASKLGGISSYNEQFF.

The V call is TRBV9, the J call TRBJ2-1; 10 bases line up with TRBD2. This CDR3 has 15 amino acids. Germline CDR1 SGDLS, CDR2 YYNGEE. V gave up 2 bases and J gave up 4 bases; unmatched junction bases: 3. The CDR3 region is CASSVGLAVYNEQFF. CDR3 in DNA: TGTGCCAGCAGCGTCGGACTAGCGGTATACAATGAGCAGTTCTTC.

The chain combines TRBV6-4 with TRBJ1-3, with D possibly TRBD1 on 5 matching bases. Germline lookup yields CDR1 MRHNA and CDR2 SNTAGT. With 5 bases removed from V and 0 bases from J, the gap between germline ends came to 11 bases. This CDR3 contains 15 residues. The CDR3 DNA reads TGTGCCAGCAGTCACCCCGACAGCTCTGGAAACACCATATATTTT. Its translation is CASSHPDSSGNTIYF.

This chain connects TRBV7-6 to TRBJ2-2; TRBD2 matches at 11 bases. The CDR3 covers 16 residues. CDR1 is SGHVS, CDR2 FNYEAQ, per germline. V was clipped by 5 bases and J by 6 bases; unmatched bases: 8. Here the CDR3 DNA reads TGTGCCAGCAGCCATACTAGCGGGAGTATATCCGGGGAGCTGTTTTTT. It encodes CASSHTSGSISGELFF.

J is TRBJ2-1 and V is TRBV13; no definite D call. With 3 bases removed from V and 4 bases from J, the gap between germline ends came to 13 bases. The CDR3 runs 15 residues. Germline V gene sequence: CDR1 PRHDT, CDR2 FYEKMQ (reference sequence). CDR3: CASSFLLAEYNEQFF. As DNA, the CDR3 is TGTGCCAGCAGCTTTCTACTGGCGGAGTACAATGAGCAGTTCTTC.

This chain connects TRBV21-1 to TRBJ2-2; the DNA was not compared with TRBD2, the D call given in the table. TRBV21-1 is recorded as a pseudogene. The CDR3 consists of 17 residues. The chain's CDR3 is CASSPRKGSRSAGELFF. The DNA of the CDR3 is TGTGCCAGCAGCCCCCGGAAAGGCAGTAGGAGTGCCGGGGAGCTGTTTTTT.

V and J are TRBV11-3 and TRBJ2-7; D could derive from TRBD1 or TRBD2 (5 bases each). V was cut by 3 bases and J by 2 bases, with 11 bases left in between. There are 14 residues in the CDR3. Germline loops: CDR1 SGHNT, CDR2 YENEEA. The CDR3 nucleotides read TGTGCCAGCAGCTTGGTTGGGACGGCCTACGAGCAGTACTTC. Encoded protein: CASSLVGTAYEQYF. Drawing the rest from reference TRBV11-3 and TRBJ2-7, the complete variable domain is EAGVVQSPRYKIIEKKQPVAFWCNPISGHNTLYWYLQNLGQGPELLIRYENEEAVDDSQLPKDRFSAERLKGVDSTLKIQPAELGDSAVYLCASSLVGTAYEQYFGPGTRLTVT.

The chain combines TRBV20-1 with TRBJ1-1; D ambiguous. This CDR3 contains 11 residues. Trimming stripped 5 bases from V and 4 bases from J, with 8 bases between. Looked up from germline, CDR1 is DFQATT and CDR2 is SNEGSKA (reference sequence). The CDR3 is CSASRITEAFF. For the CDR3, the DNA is TGCAGTGCTTCGAGGATCACTGAAGCTTTCTTT.

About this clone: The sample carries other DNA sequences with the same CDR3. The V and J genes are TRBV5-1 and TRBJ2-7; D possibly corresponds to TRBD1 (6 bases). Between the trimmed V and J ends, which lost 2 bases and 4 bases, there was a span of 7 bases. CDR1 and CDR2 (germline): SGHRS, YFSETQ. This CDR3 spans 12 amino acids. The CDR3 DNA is TGCGCCAGCAGCTTACAGGGTTACGAGCAGTACTTC. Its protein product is CASSLQGYEQYF.

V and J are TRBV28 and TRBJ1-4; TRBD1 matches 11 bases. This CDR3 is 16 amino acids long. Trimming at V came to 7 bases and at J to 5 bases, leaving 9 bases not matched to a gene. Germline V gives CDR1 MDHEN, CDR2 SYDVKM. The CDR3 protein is CASTSGTGGGNEKLFF. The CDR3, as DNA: TGTGCCAGCACTAGCGGGACAGGGGGGGGAAATGAAAAACTGTTTTTT.

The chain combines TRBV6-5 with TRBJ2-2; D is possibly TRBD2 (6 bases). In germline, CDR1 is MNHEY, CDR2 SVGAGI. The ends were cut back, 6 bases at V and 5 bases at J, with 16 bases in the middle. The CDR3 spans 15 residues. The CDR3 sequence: CASSPPAGRTGELFF. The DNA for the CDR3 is TGTGCCAGCAGCCCCCCAGCAGGGAGGACCGGGGAGCTGTTTTTT.

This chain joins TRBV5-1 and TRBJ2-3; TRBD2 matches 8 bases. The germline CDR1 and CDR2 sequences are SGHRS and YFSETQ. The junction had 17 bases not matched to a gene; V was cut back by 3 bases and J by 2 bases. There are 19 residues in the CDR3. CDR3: CASSSLGAGTRDNTDTQYF. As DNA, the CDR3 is TGCGCCAGCAGCTCCCTGGGGGCCGGGACTAGGGACAACACAGATACGCAGTATTTT.

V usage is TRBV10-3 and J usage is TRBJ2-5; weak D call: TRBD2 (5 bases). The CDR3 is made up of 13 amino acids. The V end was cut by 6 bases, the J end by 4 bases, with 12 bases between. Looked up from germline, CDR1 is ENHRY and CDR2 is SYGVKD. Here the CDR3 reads CAISGLNLETQYF. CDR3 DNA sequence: TGTGCCATCAGCGGACTCAATCTAGAGACCCAGTACTTC.